This T cell receptor beta chain was recovered during a study of blood T cell repertoires in COVID-19. Overall study context: Samples came from the United States, Italy and Spain, spanning acute and convalescent COVID-19. Sample material is recorded as cDNA or gDNA derived from T cells, B-cell-depleted T cells, or PBMCs.

The cohort comprised adults aged 18 to 89 years residing in approximately 25 US areas. In the original analysis: Researchers report that nucleated cell counts were estimated from reference gene primer amplification. Clones were read by immunoSEQ multiplex PCR, and TCRdb kept only the in-frame ones, dropping some. The DNA was the basis for D and trimming; V, J and clone size are from that table. This table has a few hundred thousand clones, 85% appearing once. This CDR3 has 13 amino acids. V dropped 7 bases and J dropped 10 bases, with 17 bases sitting between them. Germline values: CDR1 SNHLY, CDR2 FYNNEI.

This sequence was found in a man aged 40-49 years who had recovered from COVID-19. Sequencing input: PBMCs or T cells enriched from blood (not recorded which). The rearrangement uses TRBV2 and TRBJ1-5; tentatively, D is TRBD1 (6 bases). CDR3 sequence (DNA): TGTGCCAGCAATCCTAAGGGGGTCGGCCCCCAGCATTTT. It yields the protein CASNPKGVGPQHF.